These 25 T cell receptor beta chains share one sample of origin, sequenced in a study of T cell clonotyping in hematopoietic cell transplantation. The data were produced by immunoSEQ multiplex PCR, yet TCRdb's version contains in-frame clones alone and is incomplete. The sample lists around 12,000 clones, roughly four fifths occurring once. Sequences were derived from PBMCs, sampled 100 days after allogeneic stem cell transplant. The receptors derive from a female patient in her thirties or forties who had an allogeneic stem cell transplant from a related donor, so T cells may come from the graft donor. Some clones in this sample may be carry-over from other donors' samples.

The chain employs TRBV6-4 and TRBJ2-1; TRBD2 matches 9 bases. The CDR3 has 16 amino acids. The germline V gene has CDR1 MRHNA and CDR2 SNTAGT. The V segment lost 3 bases and the J segment 7 bases; nucleotides outside the gene matches: 10. CDR3 loop: CASSDLAGHPTNEQFF. CDR3 coding DNA: TGTGCCAGCAGTGATCTAGCGGGACACCCTACTAATGAGCAGTTCTTC.

This clone was detected a few times. The genes are TRBV28 and TRBJ2-5; no reliable D call. V lost 1 base, J lost 5 bases, and 17 bases lay in between. Germline V gene lookup returns CDR1 MDHEN and CDR2 SYDVKM. The CDR3 is 16 amino acids. Here the CDR3 reads CASSLSGRPVRETQYF. CDR3 DNA sequence: TGTGCCAGCAGTTTATCGGGCAGACCCGTCCGGGAGACCCAGTACTTC.

The rearrangement joins TRBV9 to TRBJ2-2; D unclear. V was clipped by 4 bases and J by 4 bases, with 8 bases between them. The CDR3 runs 13 residues. Germline CDR1 and CDR2: SGDLS and YYNGEE. This CDR3 is CASSTWATGELFF. The CDR3 DNA is TGTGCCAGCAGCACGTGGGCCACCGGGGAGCTGTTTTTT.

The chain carries TRBV5-1 and TRBJ1-3; 8 bases agree with TRBD1. The CDR3 contains 17 residues. Per the germline V gene, CDR1 is SGHRS and CDR2 is YFSETQ. J was trimmed by 2 bases and V by 2 bases; bases with no gene match: 9. CDR3 protein: CASSFTGGSFAGNTIYF. CDR3 bases: TGCGCCAGCAGCTTTACAGGGGGTAGTTTCGCTGGAAACACCATATATTTT.

This chain connects TRBV5-6 to TRBJ1-5; maybe TRBD1 (6 bases). CDR1 and CDR2 from the germline V gene are SGHDT and YYEEEE. V was shortened by 3 bases and J by 0 bases, with 7 bases between the two germline ends. The CDR3 is made up of 14 amino acids. DNA for the CDR3: TGTGCCAGCAGCTACAGGGATAGCAATCAGCCCCAGCATTTT. Translated, it gives CASSYRDSNQPQHF.

This chain connects TRBV5-6 to TRBJ2-1; 10 nucleotides line up with TRBD2. V lost 3 bases to trimming and J lost 5 bases; unmatched junction nucleotides: 5. This CDR3 region has 15 residues. Germline values: CDR1 SGHDT, CDR2 YYEEEE. The CDR3 coding sequence is TGTGCCAGCAGCTCCGGACTAGCGGTTGACAATGAGCAGTTCTTC. It specifies CASSSGLAVDNEQFF.

The chain has TRBV27 and TRBJ1-2, with TRBD1 identical over 8 bases. V shed 5 bases and J 4 bases; nucleotides not matched to a gene: 6. Germline CDR1 MNHEY, CDR2 SMNVEV (reference sequence). This CDR3 contains 14 residues. The CDR3 sequence is CASSQDRELYGYTF. CDR3 DNA: TGTGCCAGCAGTCAGGACAGGGAACTCTATGGCTACACCTTC.

V usage is TRBV5-8 and J usage is TRBJ2-7; the D gene is possibly TRBD1 (7 bases). The V and J ends lost 5 bases and 2 bases respectively, with 20 bases between them. The CDR3 has 16 amino acids. Germline CDR1 is SGHTS and CDR2 is YDEGEE. In DNA, the CDR3 is TGTGCCAGCAGACGGAAACGCGGGACAGCAGCCTACGAGCAGTACTTC. Translation gives CASRRKRGTAAYEQYF. The full variable domain, with the rest looked up from reference TRBV5-8 and TRBJ2-7, is EAGVTQSPTHLIKTRGQQATLRCSPISGHTSVYWYQQALGLGLQFLLWYDEGEERNRGNFPPRFSGRQFPNYSSELNVNALELEDSALYLCASRRKRGTAAYEQYFGPGTRLTVT.

The J gene is TRBJ2-2, the V gene TRBV7-2, with D perhaps matching TRBD2 (6 bases). Trimming cost V 5 bases and J 1 base, with 11 bases left between them. Per the germline V gene, CDR1 is SGHTA and CDR2 is FQGNSA. This CDR3 region has 15 residues. CDR3 nucleotides: TGTGCCAGCAGCCTGAGCGGGCAGAACACCGGGGAGCTGTTTTTT. Translation gives CASSLSGQNTGELFF.

V usage is TRBV5-1 and J usage is TRBJ1-5; D is undetermined. Trimming took off 0 bases at V and 1 base at J, with 2 bases between the two ends. This CDR3 comprises 13 residues. Per the germline V gene, CDR1 is SGHRS and CDR2 is YFSETQ. The CDR3 loop reads CASSLDSNQPQHF. The CDR3 DNA reads as TGCGCCAGCAGCTTGGACAGCAATCAGCCCCAGCATTTT.

This chain connects TRBV19 to TRBJ1-5; tentatively, D is TRBD1 (5 bases). This CDR3 has 18 amino acids. CDR1 LNHDA and CDR2 SQIVND come from the germline V gene (reference sequence). Trimming cost V 3 bases and J 1 base, with 19 bases left between them. Written as DNA, the CDR3 is TGTGCCAGTAGTATCGGCGGACAACGGATCGGGAGCAATCAGCCCCAGCATTTT. This encodes CASSIGGQRIGSNQPQHF. The entire variable domain, with the rest obtained from reference TRBV19 and TRBJ1-5, is as follows: DGGITQSPKYLFRKEGQNVTLSCEQNLNHDAMYWYRQDPGQGLRLIYYSQIVNDFQKGDIAEGYSVSREKKESFPLTVTSAQKNPTAFYLCASSIGGQRIGSNQPQHFGDGTRLSIL.

V usage is TRBV5-1 and J usage is TRBJ1-2; D is uncertain. CDR3 length equals 15 residues. V lost 2 bases to trimming and J lost 4 bases, with 15 bases between them. Germline V CDR1 and CDR2: SGHRS, YFSETQ. The CDR3 loop is CASSLAGQKGYGYTF. CDR3 nucleotides: TGCGCCAGCAGCTTAGCCGGGCAGAAGGGCTATGGCTACACCTTC.

The J gene is TRBJ2-1, the V gene TRBV28, with D hard to call. Germline V gives CDR1 MDHEN, CDR2 SYDVKM. The CDR3 has 12 amino acids. Trimming cost V 6 bases and J 9 bases, with 12 bases left between them. The CDR3 sequence: CASSLGLGEQFF. The CDR3 DNA reads TGTGCCAGCAGCCTAGGTCTGGGTGAGCAGTTCTTC.

J is TRBJ1-6 and V is TRBV6-5; D is uncertain. CDR3 size: 14 residues. V was clipped by 5 bases and J by 5 bases, with 10 bases between them. Germline V gene lookup returns CDR1 MNHEY and CDR2 SVGAGI. In DNA form, the CDR3 reads TGTGCCAGCAGTCACCGACGGAATAATTCACCCCTCCACTTT. This sequence encodes CASSHRRNNSPLHF.

About this clone itself: The same CDR3 can be traced to other DNA sequences in this sample. V and J are TRBV7-9 and TRBJ2-2, with no clear D. The CDR3 contains 14 residues. V was shortened by 2 bases and J by 0 bases, with 4 bases between the two germline ends. CDR1 is SEHNR and CDR2 is FQNEAQ in the germline V gene (reference sequence). The CDR3 loop reads CASSLNPNTGELFF. CDR3 sequence (DNA): TGTGCCAGCAGCTTAAACCCGAACACCGGGGAGCTGTTTTTT.

The CDR3 spells CASSLEGSTDTQYF. The DNA for the CDR3 is TGCGCCAGCAGCTTGGAAGGCAGCACAGATACGCAGTATTTT. The chain joins TRBV5-1 to TRBJ2-3; no definite D call. Trimming stripped 0 bases from V and 0 bases from J, with 5 bases between. Germline loops: CDR1 SGHRS, CDR2 YFSETQ. The CDR3 totals 14 residues.

The chain has TRBV20-1 and TRBJ2-3; D is uncertain. This CDR3 region has 11 residues. Germline CDR1 DFQATT, CDR2 SNEGSKA (reference sequence). The ends were cut back, 6 bases at V and 4 bases at J, with 8 bases in the middle. The CDR3 here is CSARRADTQYF. The CDR3 DNA reads as TGCAGTGCGAGAAGGGCAGATACGCAGTATTTT.

The J gene is TRBJ2-1, the V gene TRBV13, with TRBD2 identical over 8 bases. CDR1 PRHDT and CDR2 FYEKMQ come from the germline V gene (reference sequence). V lost 5 bases and J lost 12; bases outside the gene matches: 15. The CDR3 length is 15 residues. This CDR3 reads CASSDLAGMLGRQFF. CDR3 in DNA: TGTGCCAGCAGCGACCTAGCGGGTATGCTCGGTCGGCAGTTCTTC.

V gene TRBV14 combines with J gene TRBJ2-7, with D hard to call. The V and J ends lost 0 bases and 4 bases respectively, with 7 bases between them. CDR1 and CDR2 (germline): SGHDN, FVKESK. This CDR3 region has 13 residues. The CDR3 bases are TGTGCCAGCAGCCAAGAGGGTGGATACGAGCAGTACTTC. This gives the protein CASSQEGGYEQYF.

For this clone: The sample has other DNA sequences that encode this CDR3 too. This rearrangement joins TRBV27 to TRBJ2-1; no reliable D call. This CDR3 spans 14 amino acids. The ends were cut back, 4 bases at V and 1 base at J, with 8 bases in the middle. Looked up from germline, CDR1 is MNHEY and CDR2 is SMNVEV (reference sequence). CDR3 nucleotide sequence: TGTGCCAGCAGTTGGAACCCTTCCTACAATGAGCAGTTCTTC. Its translation: CASSWNPSYNEQFF.

This clone was recorded only once. The chain is built from TRBV9 and TRBJ1-1, with D perhaps TRBD1 (5 bases). The CDR3 sequence is 14 residues long. Germline CDR1 SGDLS, CDR2 YYNGEE. V was trimmed by 8 bases and J by 11 bases, leaving 25 bases between them. CDR3 in DNA: TGTGCCAGTGGGGCTCTTAGCCAGCCGGAGTTGGCTTTCTTT. It encodes CASGALSQPELAFF.

This chain uses TRBV9 with TRBJ2-7, with D perhaps matching TRBD1 (5 bases). CDR3 length: 15 residues. Trimming cost V 0 bases and J 0 bases, with 10 bases left between them. The germline V gene has CDR1 SGDLS and CDR2 YYNGEE. The CDR3 here is CASSVGVGHSYEQYF. CDR3 nucleotides: TGTGCCAGCAGCGTAGGGGTGGGGCACTCCTACGAGCAGTACTTC.

This clone has just a few counts. The chain recombines TRBV11-2 with TRBJ1-2; D perhaps matches TRBD1 (6 bases). This CDR3 comprises 14 residues. Trimming pared 1 base from V and 6 bases from J, leaving 12 bases between. Germline V gene sequence: CDR1 SGHAT, CDR2 FQNNGV. This CDR3 reads CASSLVGAVHGYTF. The CDR3 nucleotides read TGTGCCAGCAGCTTAGTGGGGGCAGTCCATGGCTACACCTTC. Complete variable domain (other parts from reference TRBV11-2 and TRBJ1-2): EAGVAQSPRYKIIEKRQSVAFWCNPISGHATLYWYQQILGQGPKLLIQFQNNGVVDDSQLPKDRFSAERLKGVDSTLKIQPAKLEDSAVYLCASSLVGAVHGYTFGSGTRLTVV.

The V call is TRBV7-2, the J call TRBJ1-2; D is unresolved. V lost 5 bases and J lost 1, with 14 bases in between. The CDR3 contains 15 residues. The germline gives CDR1 SGHTA, CDR2 FQGNSA. CDR3 amino acids: CASSTPTLINYGYTF. The CDR3 DNA follows: TGTGCCAGCAGCACCCCGACACTAATTAACTATGGCTACACCTTC.

V is TRBV5-1 and J is TRBJ2-3, with 7 bases aligning to TRBD2. The CDR3 extends over 15 amino acids. V lost 4 bases, J lost 0 bases, and 5 bases stayed unmatched. The V gene's germline CDR1 is SGHRS and CDR2 YFSETQ. CDR3 region: CASSQLAFSTDTQYF. CDR3 DNA sequence: TGCGCCAGCAGCCAACTAGCGTTCAGCACAGATACGCAGTATTTT. The variable domain in full, with the rest retrieved from reference TRBV5-1 and TRBJ2-3, is KAGVTQTPRYLIKTRGQQVTLSCSPISGHRSVSWYQQTPGQGLQFLFEYFSETQRNKGNFPGRFSGRQFSNSRSEMNVSTLELGDSALYLCASSQLAFSTDTQYFGPGTRLTVL.